This T cell receptor beta chain came from a study of T cell repertoires in cytomegalovirus infection (dated by TCRdb to about 2019). Regarding the complete study: The peptide stimulations were aimed at well-studied HLA-B-restricted epitopes as well as recently identified HLA-C-restricted CMV epitopes, whose presentation resists viral immunomodulation. The HLA type of each donor mattered for the analysis, because public TCR beta signatures pointed to carriage of CMV infection along with the matching HLA type.

The treatment or condition tag for this specimen amounts to: in vitro stimulation with specific CMV peptide epitopes to enrich CMV-specific T cells. As for this clonotype: The antigen it binds to is not known. No much larger clonotype is one base removed from it; base qualities were not supplied.

The listed sequencing device is Illumina HiSeq 1500. TCRdb ran its own pipeline on the public reads, namely fastp trimming at Q25 and MiXCR clone calling, and kept in-frame beta chains. Entries that share a CDR3 protein sequence are merged under the most common genes and DNA. A total of about 480,000 distinct CDR3 sequences appear in this sample, around 30% of them only once. Together, the top ten hold about a sixth of the sample. The study at large found these results: Cumulative frequency of public TCR beta family members discriminated carriers of CMV infection plus the relevant HLA type in this cohort and an independent 352-donor cohort. The ex vivo response was dominated by HLA-C-restricted CMV-specific TCR beta clonotypes, and the single most frequent clonotype in two of eight donors was supplied by these HLA-C-restricted clonotypes.

The sample was cultured PBMCs, taken from culture after CMV antigen stimulation. This clonotype was obtained from a human donor in good health (CMV status not recorded). Some clones in this sample may be carry-over from other donors' samples.

Here is the DNA: TGCAGTGCTAGAGGTGGCGCGGGAGGAGGCGCAGATACGCAGTATTTT. This is translated as CSARGGAGGGADTQYF. The chain links TRBV20-1 with TRBJ2-3, with TRBD2 identical over 8 junction bases. The CDR3 holds 16 amino acids from the cysteine to the phenylalanine. The entry retains the CDR3 DNA only, 48 bases that are in frame from base 1. V trim: 1 base; J trim: 4 bases; unmatched bases: 10. CDR1 DFQATT and CDR2 SNEGSKA were looked up in the germline V gene (reference sequence).